The 8 T cell receptor beta chains presented below share a single source sample, sequenced in a study of cytomegalovirus exposure and HLA in healthy donors. This PCR relied on a set of 60 Vbeta primers and 13 Jbeta primers. The data were produced by immunoSEQ multiplex PCR, yet TCRdb's version contains in-frame clones alone and is incomplete. The data hold around 100,000 clones, with around 80% observed a single time. Sequencing was carried out using PBMCs. These receptors all stem from a male donor in good health and CMV-seropositive.

The chain links TRBV25-1 to TRBJ1-1; 8 nucleotides agree with TRBD1. This CDR3 is built from 15 residues. Germline loops: CDR1 MGHDK, CDR2 SYGVNS. The junction had 4 bases not matched to a gene; V was cut back by 4 bases and J by 0 bases. CDR3 bases: TGTGCCAGCAGTGGAGGACAGGGTCTGAACACTGAAGCTTTCTTT. Amino acid sequence: CASSGGQGLNTEAFF.

This chain joins TRBV19 and TRBJ2-7; 7 bases agree with TRBD2. This CDR3 comprises 15 residues. Unmatched junction bases numbered 6, after V lost 1 base and J lost 3 bases. Germline values: CDR1 LNHDA, CDR2 SQIVND (reference sequence). The CDR3: CASSIGAGVGYEQYF. The CDR3 DNA reads as TGTGCCAGTAGTATAGGTGCGGGAGTGGGCTACGAGCAGTACTTC.

The chain combines TRBV4-1 with TRBJ1-2; TRBD1 matches at 9 bases. J gave up 10 bases and V 4 bases, and 10 bases lay outside the gene matches. The CDR3 extends over 14 amino acids. Germline V CDR1 and CDR2: MGHRA, YSYEKL. Here the CDR3 DNA reads TGCGCCAGCAGCCTACACGGGACAGGGTACGACTACACCTTC. Translation: CASSLHGTGYDYTF.

The chain is built from TRBV18 and TRBJ2-7; the match to TRBD1 covers 7 bases. V gave up 5 bases and J gave up 5 bases; unmatched junction bases: 3. Germline V gene lookup returns CDR1 KGHSH and CDR2 LQKENI. This CDR3 region has 12 residues. CDR3 region: CASSIDRDEQYF. The CDR3 nucleotides are TGTGCCAGCTCAATAGACAGGGACGAGCAGTACTTC.

This chain connects TRBV4-1 to TRBJ1-2, with D possibly matching TRBD1 (5 bases). Germline loops: CDR1 MGHRA, CDR2 YSYEKL. Trimming cost V 1 base and J 0 bases, with 9 bases left between them. The CDR3 is made up of 15 amino acids. The chain's CDR3 is CASSQGAGTNYGYTF. In DNA, the CDR3 is TGCGCCAGCAGCCAAGGGGCAGGGACTAACTATGGCTACACCTTC.

This sequence joins TRBV5-6 and TRBJ1-3, with D possibly being TRBD1 (5 bases). V lost 4 bases, J lost 4 bases, and 15 bases lay in between. Germline lookup yields CDR1 SGHDT and CDR2 YYEEEE. CDR3 length: 15 amino acids. CDR3 sequence reads: CASSNLYRQGNTIYF. The CDR3 nucleotides read TGTGCCAGCAGCAACCTTTATCGACAGGGAAACACCATATATTTT. The variable domain in full, with the rest retrieved from reference TRBV5-6 and TRBJ1-3, is DAGVTQSPTHLIKTRGQQVTLRCSPKSGHDTVSWYQQALGQGPQFIFQYYEEEERQRGNFPDRFSGHQFPNYSSELNVNALLLGDSALYLCASSNLYRQGNTIYFGEGSWLTVV.

This sequence joins TRBV10-3 and TRBJ2-7; 9 bases are shared with TRBD1. The V segment lost 6 bases and the J segment 5 bases; nucleotides outside the gene matches: 8. The germline V gene has CDR1 ENHRY and CDR2 SYGVKD. The CDR3 consists of 14 residues. The CDR3 spells CAISPGQGIHEQYF. The CDR3 DNA is TGTGCCATCAGCCCGGGACAGGGAATTCACGAGCAGTACTTC.

The chain links TRBV28 to TRBJ2-1; TRBD2 matches at 9 bases. Germline V CDR1 and CDR2: MDHEN, SYDVKM. Trimming cost V 7 bases and J 8 bases; bases outside gene matches: 9. The CDR3 extends over 14 amino acids. The CDR3 here is CASNKRGARDEQFF. CDR3 coding DNA: TGTGCCAGCAACAAGCGGGGGGCCCGGGATGAGCAGTTCTTC.